This TCR beta chain derives from a study of cytomegalovirus exposure and HLA in healthy donors. Primers: 60 Vbeta forward and 13 Jbeta reverse. The repertoire was sequenced with immunoSEQ multiplex PCR; TCRdb's copy has only in-frame clones and lacks some. This sample yields about 200,000 clones, of which roughly 77% are seen a single time; about 0.37% belongs to the top ten. V lost 0 bases, J lost 5 bases, and 17 bases lay in between. The CDR3 has 16 residues. CDR1 is SNHLY and CDR2 is FYNNEI in the germline V gene. This clone was recorded once. Its cognate antigen is unknown. Study-level points and caveats: Presence/absence analyses took donor sequencing depth as roughly uniform. About 150 TCR beta chains were listed as cytomegalovirus-associated. Indistinguishable V segments, including TRBV6-2 and TRBV6-3, were excluded. As was reported, the classifier diagnosed cytomegalovirus status with high specificity and sensitivity.

This rearrangement joins TRBV2 to TRBJ2-7; no reliable D call. The source is a male donor in good health and CMV-seropositive. Sequenced input: PBMCs. DNA for the CDR3: TGTGCCAGCAGTGAAGCCGTTCCACGAGTCGCCCACGAGCAGTACTTC. Amino acid sequence: CASSEAVPRVAHEQYF.